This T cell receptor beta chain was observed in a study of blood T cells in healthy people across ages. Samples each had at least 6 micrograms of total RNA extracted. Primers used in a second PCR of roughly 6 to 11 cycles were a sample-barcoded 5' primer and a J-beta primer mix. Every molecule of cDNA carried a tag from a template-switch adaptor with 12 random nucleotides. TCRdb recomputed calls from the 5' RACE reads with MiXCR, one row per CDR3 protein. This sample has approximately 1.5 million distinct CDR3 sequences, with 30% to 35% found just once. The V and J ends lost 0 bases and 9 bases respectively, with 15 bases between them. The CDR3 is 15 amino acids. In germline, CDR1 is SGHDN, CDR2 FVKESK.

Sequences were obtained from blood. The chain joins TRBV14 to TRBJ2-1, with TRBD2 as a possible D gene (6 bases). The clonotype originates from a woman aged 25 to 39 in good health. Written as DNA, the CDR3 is TGTGCCAGCAGCCAAGAGACTAGGAGGATGGGTGAGCAGTTCTTC. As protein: CASSQETRRMGEQFF. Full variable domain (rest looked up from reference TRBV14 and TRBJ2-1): EAGVTQFPSHSVIEKGQTVTLRCDPISGHDNLYWYRRVMGKEIKFLLHFVKESKQDESGMPNNRFLAERTGGTYSTLKVQPAELEDSGVYFCASSQETRRMGEQFFGPGTRLTVL.